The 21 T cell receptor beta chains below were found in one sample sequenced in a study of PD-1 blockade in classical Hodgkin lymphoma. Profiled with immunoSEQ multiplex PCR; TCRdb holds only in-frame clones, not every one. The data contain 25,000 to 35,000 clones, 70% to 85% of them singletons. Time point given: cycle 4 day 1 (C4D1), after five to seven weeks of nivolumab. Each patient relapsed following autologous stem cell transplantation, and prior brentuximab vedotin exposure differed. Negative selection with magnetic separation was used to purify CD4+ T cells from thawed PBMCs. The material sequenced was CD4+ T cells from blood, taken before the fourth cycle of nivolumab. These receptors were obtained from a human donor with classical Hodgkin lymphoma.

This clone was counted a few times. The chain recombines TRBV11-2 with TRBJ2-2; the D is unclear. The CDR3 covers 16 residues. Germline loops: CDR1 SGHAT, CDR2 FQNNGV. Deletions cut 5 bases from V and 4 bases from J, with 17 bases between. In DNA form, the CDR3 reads TGTGCCAGCAGCCCACAGACTCCTCGCGGCACCGGGGAGCTGTTTTTT. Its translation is CASSPQTPRGTGELFF.

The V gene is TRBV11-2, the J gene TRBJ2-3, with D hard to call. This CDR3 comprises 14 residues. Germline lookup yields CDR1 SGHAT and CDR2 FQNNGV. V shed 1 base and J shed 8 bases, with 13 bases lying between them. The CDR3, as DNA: TGTGCCAGCAGCTTAGTGTCTGCACGTGGTACGCAGTATTTT. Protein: CASSLVSARGTQYF.

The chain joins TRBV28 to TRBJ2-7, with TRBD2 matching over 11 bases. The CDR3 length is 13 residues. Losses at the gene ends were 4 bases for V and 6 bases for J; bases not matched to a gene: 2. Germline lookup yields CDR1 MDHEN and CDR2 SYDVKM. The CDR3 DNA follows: TGTGCCAGCAGTTCGGGACTAGCGGTCGAGCAGTACTTC. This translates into CASSSGLAVEQYF.

The CDR3 DNA is TGTGCCAGCAGTTACTCGTGGGGACAGTCCTACAATGAGCAGTTCTTC. As protein: CASSYSWGQSYNEQFF. This chain connects TRBV6-6 to TRBJ2-1; TRBD1 matches at 7 bases. The CDR3 has 16 residues. The J segment lost 1 base and the V segment lost 0 bases, leaving 3 bases of the junction unmatched. The germline CDR1 and CDR2 sequences are MNHNY and SVGAGI (reference sequence).

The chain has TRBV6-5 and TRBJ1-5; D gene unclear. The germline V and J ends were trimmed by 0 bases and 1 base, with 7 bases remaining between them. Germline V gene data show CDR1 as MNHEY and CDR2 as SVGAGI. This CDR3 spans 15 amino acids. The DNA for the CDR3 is TGTGCCAGCAGTTACTCGATGCTGAGCAATCAGCCCCAGCATTTT. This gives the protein CASSYSMLSNQPQHF.

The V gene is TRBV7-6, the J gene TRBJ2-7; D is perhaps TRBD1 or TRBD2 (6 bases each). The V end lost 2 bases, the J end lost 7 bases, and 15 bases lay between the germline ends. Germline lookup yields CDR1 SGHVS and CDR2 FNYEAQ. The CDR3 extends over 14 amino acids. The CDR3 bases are TGTGCCAGCAGCTTAAGGGCGACAGGAGGGGAGCAGTACTTC. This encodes CASSLRATGGEQYF. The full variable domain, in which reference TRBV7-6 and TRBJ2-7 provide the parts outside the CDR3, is GAGVSQSPRYKVTKRGQDVALRCDPISGHVSLYWYRQALGQGPEFLTYFNYEAQQDKSGLPNDRFSAERPEGSISTLTIQRTEQRDSAMYRCASSLRATGGEQYFGPGTRLTVT.

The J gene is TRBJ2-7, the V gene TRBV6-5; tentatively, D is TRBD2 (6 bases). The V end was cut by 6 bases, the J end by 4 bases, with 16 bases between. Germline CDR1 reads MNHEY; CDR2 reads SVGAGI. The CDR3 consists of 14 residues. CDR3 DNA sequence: TGTGCCAGCAGGACCTTCCCGGGAGTTTACGAGCAGTACTTC. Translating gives CASRTFPGVYEQYF.

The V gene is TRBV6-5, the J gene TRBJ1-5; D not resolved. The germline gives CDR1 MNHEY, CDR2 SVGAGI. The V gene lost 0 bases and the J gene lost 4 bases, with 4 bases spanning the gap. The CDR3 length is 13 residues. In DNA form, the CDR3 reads TGTGCCAGCAGTTACTCGTCTAATCAGCCCCAGCATTTT. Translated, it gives CASSYSSNQPQHF.

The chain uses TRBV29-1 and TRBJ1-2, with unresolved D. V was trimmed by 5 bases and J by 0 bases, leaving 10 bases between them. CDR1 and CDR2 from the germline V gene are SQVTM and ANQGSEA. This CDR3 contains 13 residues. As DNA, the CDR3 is TGCAGCGTTAGGACGGACGCTAACTATGGCTACACCTTC. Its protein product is CSVRTDANYGYTF. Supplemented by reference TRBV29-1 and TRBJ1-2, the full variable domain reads SAVISQKPSRDICQRGTSLTIQCQVDSQVTMMFWYRQQPGQSLTLIATANQGSEATYESGFVIDKFPISRPNLTFSTLTVSNMSPEDSSIYLCSVRTDANYGYTFGSGTRLTVV.

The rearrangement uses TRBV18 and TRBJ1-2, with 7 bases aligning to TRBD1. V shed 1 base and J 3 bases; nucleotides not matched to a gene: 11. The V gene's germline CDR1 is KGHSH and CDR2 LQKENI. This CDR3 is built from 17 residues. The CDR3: CASSPLAGGSSDYGYTF. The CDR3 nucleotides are TGTGCCAGCTCACCACTGGCAGGGGGTAGTTCAGACTATGGCTACACCTTC. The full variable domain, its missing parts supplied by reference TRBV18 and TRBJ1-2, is NAGVMQNPRHLVRRRGQEARLRCSPMKGHSHVYWYRQLPEEGLKFMVYLQKENIIDESGMPKERFSAEFPKEGPSILRIQQVVRGDSAAYFCASSPLAGGSSDYGYTFGSGTRLTVV.

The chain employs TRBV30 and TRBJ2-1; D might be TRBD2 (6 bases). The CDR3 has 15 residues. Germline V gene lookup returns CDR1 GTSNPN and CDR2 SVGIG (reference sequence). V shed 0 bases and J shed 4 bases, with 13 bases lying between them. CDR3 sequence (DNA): TGTGCCTGGAGTGTCGGAGCGGGTTTATACAATGAGCAGTTCTTC. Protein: CAWSVGAGLYNEQFF.

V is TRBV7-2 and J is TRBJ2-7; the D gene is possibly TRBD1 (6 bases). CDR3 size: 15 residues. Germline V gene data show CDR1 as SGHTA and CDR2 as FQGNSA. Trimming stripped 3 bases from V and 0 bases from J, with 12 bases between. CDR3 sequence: CASSFLSGASYEQYF. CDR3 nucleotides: TGTGCCAGCAGCTTCCTCTCAGGGGCCTCCTACGAGCAGTACTTC. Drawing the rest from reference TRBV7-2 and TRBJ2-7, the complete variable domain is GAGVSQSPSNKVTEKGKDVELRCDPISGHTALYWYRQSLGQGLEFLIYFQGNSAPDKSGLPSDRFSAERTGGSVSTLTIQRTQQEDSAVYLCASSFLSGASYEQYFGPGTRLTVT.

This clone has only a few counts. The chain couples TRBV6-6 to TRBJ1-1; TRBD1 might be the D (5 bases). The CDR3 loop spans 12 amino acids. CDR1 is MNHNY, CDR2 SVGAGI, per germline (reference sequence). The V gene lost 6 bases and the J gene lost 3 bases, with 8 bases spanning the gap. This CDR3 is CASSPRDTEAFF. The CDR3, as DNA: TGTGCCAGCAGCCCCAGGGACACTGAAGCTTTCTTT.

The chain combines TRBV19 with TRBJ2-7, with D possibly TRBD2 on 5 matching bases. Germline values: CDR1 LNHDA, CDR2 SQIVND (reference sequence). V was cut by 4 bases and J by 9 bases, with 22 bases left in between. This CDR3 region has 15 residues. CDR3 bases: TGTGCCAGTAGTAGTGACGGGTGGGGTAGCGTGGGGCAGTACTTC. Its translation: CASSSDGWGSVGQYF. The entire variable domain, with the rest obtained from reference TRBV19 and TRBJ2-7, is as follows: DGGITQSPKYLFRKEGQNVTLSCEQNLNHDAMYWYRQDPGQGLRLIYYSQIVNDFQKGDIAEGYSVSREKKESFPLTVTSAQKNPTAFYLCASSSDGWGSVGQYFGPGTRLTVT.

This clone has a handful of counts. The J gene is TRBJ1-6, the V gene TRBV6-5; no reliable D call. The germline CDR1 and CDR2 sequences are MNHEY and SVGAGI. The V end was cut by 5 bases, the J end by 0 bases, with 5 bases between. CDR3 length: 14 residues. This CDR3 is CASSRGSYNSPLHF. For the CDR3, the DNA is TGTGCCAGCAGTCGTGGCTCCTATAATTCACCCCTCCACTTT.

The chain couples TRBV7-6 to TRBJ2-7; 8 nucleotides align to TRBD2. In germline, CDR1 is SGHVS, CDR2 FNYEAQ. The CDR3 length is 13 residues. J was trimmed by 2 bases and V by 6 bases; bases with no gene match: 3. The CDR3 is CASRPGGAYEQYF. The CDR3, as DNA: TGTGCCAGCAGGCCCGGGGGGGCCTACGAGCAGTACTTC. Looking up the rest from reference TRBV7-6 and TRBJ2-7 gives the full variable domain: GAGVSQSPRYKVTKRGQDVALRCDPISGHVSLYWYRQALGQGPEFLTYFNYEAQQDKSGLPNDRFSAERPEGSISTLTIQRTEQRDSAMYRCASRPGGAYEQYFGPGTRLTVT.

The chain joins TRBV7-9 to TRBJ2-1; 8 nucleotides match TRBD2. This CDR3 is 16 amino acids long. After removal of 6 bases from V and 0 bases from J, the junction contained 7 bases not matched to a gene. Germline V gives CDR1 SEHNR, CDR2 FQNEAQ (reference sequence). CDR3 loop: CASSPSGPSSYNEQFF. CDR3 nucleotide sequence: TGTGCCAGCAGTCCTAGCGGGCCTAGCTCCTACAATGAGCAGTTCTTC.

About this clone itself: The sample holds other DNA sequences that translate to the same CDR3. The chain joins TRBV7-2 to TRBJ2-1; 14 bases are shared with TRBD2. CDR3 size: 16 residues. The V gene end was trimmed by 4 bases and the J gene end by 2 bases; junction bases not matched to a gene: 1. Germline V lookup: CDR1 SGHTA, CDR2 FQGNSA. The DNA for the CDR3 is TGTGCCAGCAGCTCGACTAGCGGGGGGGCCTACAATGAGCAGTTCTTC. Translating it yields CASSSTSGGAYNEQFF.

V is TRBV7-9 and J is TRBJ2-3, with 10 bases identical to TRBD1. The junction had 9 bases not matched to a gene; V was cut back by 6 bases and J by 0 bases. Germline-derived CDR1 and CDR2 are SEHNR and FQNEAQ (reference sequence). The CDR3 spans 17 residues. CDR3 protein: CASRLTGGAFSTDTQYF. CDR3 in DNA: TGTGCCAGCAGGTTGACAGGGGGCGCCTTTAGCACAGATACGCAGTATTTT. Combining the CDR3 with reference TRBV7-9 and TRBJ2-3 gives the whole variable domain DTGVSQNPRHKITKRGQNVTFRCDPISEHNRLYWYRQTLGQGPEFLTYFQNEAQLEKSRLLSDRFSAERPKGSFSTLEIQRTEQGDSAMYLCASRLTGGAFSTDTQYFGPGTRLTVL.

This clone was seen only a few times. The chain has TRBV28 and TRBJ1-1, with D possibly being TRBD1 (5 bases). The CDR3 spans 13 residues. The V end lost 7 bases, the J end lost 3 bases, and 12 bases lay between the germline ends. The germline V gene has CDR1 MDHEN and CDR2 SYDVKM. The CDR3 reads CASTQDIDTEAFF. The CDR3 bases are TGTGCCAGCACCCAGGACATCGACACTGAAGCTTTCTTT.

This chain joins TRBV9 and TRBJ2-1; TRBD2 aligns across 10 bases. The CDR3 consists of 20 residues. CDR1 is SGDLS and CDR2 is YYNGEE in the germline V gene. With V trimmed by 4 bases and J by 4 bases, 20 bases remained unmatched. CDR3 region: CASSPRGGETPGLAYNEQFF. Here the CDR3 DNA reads TGTGCCAGCAGCCCGAGAGGGGGGGAGACACCGGGACTAGCGTACAATGAGCAGTTCTTC.